Listed below are T cell receptor beta chains from one sample, sequenced in a study of T cells after yellow fever vaccination. TCRdb reprocessed the 5' RACE reads via MiXCR and lists one record per CDR3 protein. This table holds 500,000 to 650,000 distinct CDR3 sequences, less than 20% found once. Here the sequenced sample was PBMCs, taken less than 6 days after the first yellow fever vaccination. These TCRs come from a man between 18 and 35 years old who received the YFV17D yellow fever vaccine. Both conserved end residues are part of each CDR3.

j_call,v_call,cdr3_aa
TRBJ1-6,TRBV4-1,CASSQDPWQSTPLHF
TRBJ1-6,TRBV7-2,CASSVGHFYNSPLHF
TRBJ1-5,TRBV20-1,CSALDRAGNQPQHF
TRBJ2-7,TRBV5-1,CASSWGTGAYEQYF
TRBJ2-2,TRBV6-2/TRBV6-3,CASSYSNRLPGELFF
TRBJ1-1,TRBV7-2,CASSSRRGNTEAFF
TRBJ1-3,TRBV3-1,CASSPGRTGNTIYF
TRBJ1-5,TRBV5-5,CASRGPGEDQPQHF
TRBJ1-5,TRBV12-3/TRBV12-4,CASSLGRWSGQPQHF
TRBJ1-1,TRBV7-9,CASSLILQREAFF
TRBJ2-1,TRBV27,CASSYGTGANNEQFF
TRBJ2-7,TRBV5-4,CASSVGIAPGHEQYF
TRBJ2-1,TRBV29-1,CSVEDYAPLRPGPRYNEQFF
TRBJ1-1,TRBV12-3/TRBV12-4,CASSLAGVNTEAFF
TRBJ2-1,TRBV20-1,CSARDPRQGGYNEQFF
TRBJ2-7,TRBV7-9,CASSFQGATYEQYF
TRBJ2-5,TRBV4-1,CASSQEGGGGETQYF
TRBJ1-3,TRBV12-3/TRBV12-4,CASRRGTSSGNTIYF
TRBJ2-3,TRBV18,CASSLRQYTGDTQYF
TRBJ1-1,TRBV20-1,CSARDQGRGNTEAFF
TRBJ2-3,TRBV5-6,CASRSYTDTQYF
TRBJ1-6,TRBV28,CASSVTGAGSPLHF
TRBJ2-2,TRBV12-3/TRBV12-4,CASSFLLRELFF
TRBJ1-1,TRBV6-5,CASSYGVRDSSNTEAFF
TRBJ2-7,TRBV30,CAWSVNRVYEQYF
TRBJ1-1,TRBV2,CASSEYKNTEAFF
TRBJ1-5,TRBV7-2,CASSSSIGQPQHF
TRBJ1-2,TRBV6-5,CASSYWTDNNGYTF
TRBJ1-1,TRBV3-1,CASSQDGEVGVNTEAFF
TRBJ1-6,TRBV9,CASSGGQQYNSPLHF
TRBJ2-5,TRBV20-1,CSAREASGDQETQYF
TRBJ2-3,TRBV5-5,CASSLERVGPTSTDTQYF
TRBJ1-1,TRBV27,CASSLTPQGTEAFF
TRBJ1-5,TRBV6-2/TRBV6-3,CASRDRAHQPQHF
TRBJ2-7,TRBV7-4,CARLRGSQDEQYF
TRBJ2-3,TRBV19,CASSIMTTDTQYF
TRBJ1-1,TRBV4-1,CASSPRHVGGTEAFF
TRBJ2-1,TRBV9,CASSADRAAYNEQFF
TRBJ1-5,TRBV20-1,CSASGRVTNQPQHF
TRBJ2-4,TRBV7-2,CASSPMIAKNIQYF
TRBJ1-5,TRBV20-1,CSASAPLSQPQHF
TRBJ2-3,TRBV6-1,CASSPLRSGGTTDTQYF
TRBJ2-1,TRBV15,CATSRGASGYNEQFF
TRBJ1-1,TRBV28,CASSPGLGQGDTEAFF
TRBJ2-3,TRBV20-1,CSNPASTDTQYF
TRBJ1-1,TRBV12-5,CASGRGLNTEAFF
TRBJ2-7,TRBV6-2/TRBV6-3,CASSYGTVEQYF
TRBJ2-5,TRBV5-1,CASSLGLEIETQYF
TRBJ2-1,TRBV7-2,CASSLNPAGAYNEQFF
TRBJ2-5,TRBV7-2,CASSLGGRREETQYF
TRBJ1-1,TRBV3-1,CASSQDLSGPNEAFF